The 26 T cell receptor beta chains given below trace back to one sample, sequenced in a study of T cell changes during pregnancy in multiple sclerosis. Data came from immunoSEQ multiplex PCR; TCRdb stores just in-frame clones and leaves some out. The data contain 50,000 or so clones, around 93% of them singletons. Source: peripheral blood, taken in the third trimester of pregnancy. The receptors come from a female donor with multiple sclerosis, enrolled in a pregnancy study.

The rearrangement joins TRBV4-2 to TRBJ2-6; D remains unclear. CDR1 is LGHNA and CDR2 is YNFKEQ in the germline V gene. CDR3 length: 17 residues. Trimming pared 3 bases from V and 2 bases from J, leaving 14 bases between. CDR3 nucleotide sequence: TGTGCCAGCAGCCAGTACTTTGGGCACCCTGGGGCCAACGTCCTGACTTTC. This sequence encodes CASSQYFGHPGANVLTF.

The chain uses TRBV5-6 and TRBJ2-3; 7 bases are shared with TRBD2. J was trimmed by 1 base and V by 0 bases; bases with no gene match: 8. Germline V lookup: CDR1 SGHDT, CDR2 YYEEEE. The CDR3 spans 17 residues. The CDR3 DNA follows: TGTGCCAGCAGCTTGGGCCCTGGCGGGAGAGGCACAGATACGCAGTATTTT. Translating gives CASSLGPGGRGTDTQYF.

This clone was recorded a few times. This chain joins TRBV2 and TRBJ1-1; D uncertain. Germline V gene data show CDR1 as SNHLY and CDR2 as FYNNEI. The CDR3 loop spans 11 amino acids. Trimming shortened V by 8 bases and J by 8 bases, and 12 bases separated the two germline ends. CDR3 protein: CASSPGTEAFF. The CDR3, as DNA: TGTGCCAGCTCTCCGGGAACCGAAGCTTTCTTT.

J is TRBJ2-1 and V is TRBV7-9; a possible D gene is TRBD2 (7 bases). V lost 7 bases and J 0 bases, leaving 25 bases between the germline ends. There are 19 residues in the CDR3. CDR1 and CDR2 from the germline V gene are SEHNR and FQNEAQ (reference sequence). The CDR3 sequence: CASTPGGGKSGDSYNEQFF. DNA for the CDR3: TGTGCCAGCACCCCTGGGGGGGGCAAAAGCGGGGACTCCTACAATGAGCAGTTCTTC.

The J gene is TRBJ1-1, the V gene TRBV5-8; 9 bases are shared with TRBD1. The CDR3 loop spans 14 amino acids. Germline V gives CDR1 SGHTS, CDR2 YDEGEE. Trimming took 4 bases from V and 5 from J; bases not matched to a gene: 6. CDR3 in DNA: TGTGCCAGCAGCCCACAGGGGGCGTTGACTGAAGCTTTCTTT. This gives the protein CASSPQGALTEAFF.

The chain combines TRBV18 with TRBJ2-7, with D possibly being TRBD1 (5 bases). CDR1 is KGHSH and CDR2 is LQKENI in the germline V gene. Trimming removed 4 bases at V and 2 bases at J, with 15 bases between. The CDR3 loop spans 15 amino acids. CDR3 in amino acids: CASSHDRRKAYEQYF. The CDR3 bases are TGTGCCAGCTCACACGACAGAAGGAAGGCCTACGAGCAGTACTTC.

This chain connects TRBV19 to TRBJ2-1; 8 bases are shared with TRBD2. The CDR3 covers 15 residues. CDR1 and CDR2 from the germline V gene are LNHDA and SQIVND (reference sequence). The ends lost 3 bases at V and 4 bases at J; junction bases unmatched: 5. This chain's CDR3 is CASSIPGLDYNEQFF. The CDR3 DNA sequence: TGTGCCAGTAGTATTCCGGGACTAGATTACAATGAGCAGTTCTTC.

J is TRBJ2-2 and V is TRBV19; 9 bases match TRBD1. Trimming cost V 3 bases and J 6 bases; bases outside gene matches: 5. The CDR3 spans 15 residues. Germline values: CDR1 LNHDA, CDR2 SQIVND (reference sequence). The CDR3 nucleotides are TGTGCCAGTAGTATCGGTACAGGGGGCTCCGGGGAGCTGTTTTTT. Amino acid sequence: CASSIGTGGSGELFF.

V is TRBV9 and J is TRBJ1-2; no clear D. The V end was cut by 0 bases, the J end by 4 bases, with 10 bases between. CDR1 SGDLS and CDR2 YYNGEE come from the germline V gene. This CDR3 region has 14 residues. The DNA of the CDR3 is TGTGCCAGCAGCGTAGACAGTCCGACCTATGGCTACACCTTC. It translates to CASSVDSPTYGYTF.

This chain links TRBV29-1 with TRBJ2-7; D may be TRBD1 (6 bases). Germline values: CDR1 SQVTM, CDR2 ANQGSEA. V lost 0 bases, J lost 2 bases, and 8 bases lay in between. The CDR3 loop spans 13 amino acids. CDR3: CSVEEGTPYEQYF. The CDR3, as DNA: TGCAGCGTTGAAGAGGGGACACCCTACGAGCAGTACTTC.

The table lists this clone with a count of one. This chain links TRBV7-9 with TRBJ2-3; no reliable D call. Trimming pared 2 bases from V and 1 base from J, leaving 7 bases between. Germline lookup yields CDR1 SEHNR and CDR2 FQNEAQ (reference sequence). There are 14 residues in the CDR3. Here the CDR3 reads CASSLPFGTDTQYF. The CDR3 nucleotides are TGTGCCAGCAGCTTACCTTTTGGCACAGATACGCAGTATTTT.

The chain carries TRBV10-3 and TRBJ1-1; TRBD1 matches 8 bases. The CDR3 totals 11 residues. The germline CDR1 and CDR2 sequences are ENHRY and SYGVKD. V shed 6 bases and J 11 bases; nucleotides not matched to a gene: 5. CDR3 amino acids: CAISETGEAFF. Here the CDR3 DNA reads TGTGCCATCAGCGAGACAGGGGAGGCTTTCTTT.

This CDR3 reads CASSYVDSTEAFF. The DNA of the CDR3 is TGTGCCAGCAGTTACGTAGACTCTACTGAAGCTTTCTTT. The genes are TRBV6-5 and TRBJ1-1, with unresolved D. CDR3 size: 13 residues. Germline CDR1 and CDR2: MNHEY and SVGAGI. The V end lost 2 bases, the J end lost 5 bases, and 9 bases lay between the germline ends.

DNA for the CDR3: TGTGCCAGTAAGGGGGTAGGTCGGCTAGCGGGAAACACCGGGGAGCTGTTTTTT. Translating it yields CASKGVGRLAGNTGELFF. The chain links TRBV19 to TRBJ2-2; 9 bases align to TRBD2. The CDR3 runs 18 residues. Trimming took 7 bases from V and 2 from J; bases not matched to a gene: 14. Germline V gene data show CDR1 as LNHDA and CDR2 as SQIVND (reference sequence). The variable domain in full, with the rest retrieved from reference TRBV19 and TRBJ2-2, is DGGITQSPKYLFRKEGQNVTLSCEQNLNHDAMYWYRQDPGQGLRLIYYSQIVNDFQKGDIAEGYSVSREKKESFPLTVTSAQKNPTAFYLCASKGVGRLAGNTGELFFGEGSRLTVL.

V gene TRBV29-1 combines with J gene TRBJ1-1, with D possibly matching TRBD1 (6 bases). Germline loops: CDR1 SQVTM, CDR2 ANQGSEA. Trimming shortened V by 4 bases and J by 5 bases, and 11 bases separated the two germline ends. The CDR3 is 12 residues long. CDR3 loop: CSVGGHGTEAFF. CDR3 bases: TGCAGCGTTGGGGGGCATGGGACTGAAGCTTTCTTT.

The genes are TRBV6-1 and TRBJ2-5, with 7 bases matching TRBD2. The V segment lost 4 bases and the J segment 4 bases; nucleotides outside the gene matches: 9. The CDR3 is 15 amino acids. Germline V lookup: CDR1 MNHNS, CDR2 SASEGT. The CDR3 spells CASSAVGGPPETQYF. The CDR3 bases are TGTGCCAGCAGTGCGGTGGGAGGGCCCCCAGAGACCCAGTACTTC.

CDR3 region: CASSYAGSYGYTF. Here the CDR3 DNA reads TGTGCCAGCAGTTACGCAGGTTCCTATGGCTACACCTTC. The chain is built from TRBV6-5 and TRBJ1-2; D is uncertain. V lost 2 bases and J lost 4, with 8 bases in between. The CDR3 consists of 13 residues. The germline CDR1 and CDR2 sequences are MNHEY and SVGAGI.

This clone has only a few counts. CDR3 nucleotides: TGTGCCAGCAGCTTAATGGCGGAGACTAGCGGGAGGGCCCCCGGGGAGCTGTTTTTT. Protein product: CASSLMAETSGRAPGELFF. The chain recombines TRBV7-3 with TRBJ2-2; 14 nucleotides match TRBD2. There are 19 residues in the CDR3. J lost 6 bases, V lost 1 base, and 10 bases had no gene match. Germline CDR1 and CDR2: SGHTA and FQGTGA.

Written as DNA, the CDR3 is TGTGCCAGCAGCTTAAAATCCGGCACTGAAGCTTTCTTT. This encodes CASSLKSGTEAFF. This chain links TRBV7-3 with TRBJ1-1; D uncertain. The CDR3 totals 13 residues. The V end lost 1 base, the J end lost 4 bases, and 7 bases lay between the germline ends. From germline, CDR1 is SGHTA and CDR2 FQGTGA.

The chain employs TRBV4-3 and TRBJ1-3; D perhaps matches TRBD1 (5 bases). Germline V gene sequence: CDR1 LGHNA, CDR2 YSLEER. V lost 0 bases, J lost 2 bases, and 14 bases lay in between. The CDR3 runs 17 residues. CDR3 loop: CASSQDQAQGTGNTIYF. The DNA of the CDR3 is TGCGCCAGCAGCCAAGATCAGGCGCAGGGTACTGGAAACACCATATATTTT.

J is TRBJ2-1 and V is TRBV7-6; the D is unclear. Germline lookup yields CDR1 SGHVS and CDR2 FNYEAQ. The CDR3 sequence is 13 residues long. Trimming removed 3 bases from V and 6 bases from J, with 9 bases in between. The CDR3 coding sequence is TGTGCCAGCAGCTTCGAACCCGGCAATGAGCAGTTCTTC. Translation: CASSFEPGNEQFF.

The chain carries TRBV5-4 and TRBJ2-3, with 8 bases that match TRBD2. The V and J ends lost 2 bases and 5 bases, in that order; junction bases with no gene match: 7. Germline V gives CDR1 SGHNT, CDR2 YYREEE (reference sequence). There are 15 residues in the CDR3. DNA of the CDR3: TGTGCCAGCAGCTTTACCAGCGGGAGTCTAGATACGCAGTATTTT. Translating it yields CASSFTSGSLDTQYF.

The chain joins TRBV6-6 to TRBJ2-1; D gene uncertain. CDR1 is MNHNY, CDR2 SVGAGI, per germline (reference sequence). V was trimmed by 0 bases and J by 10 bases, leaving 4 bases between them. The CDR3 is 11 amino acids. CDR3 amino acids: CASSYSEEQFF. The CDR3 DNA sequence: TGTGCCAGCAGTTACTCTGAGGAGCAGTTCTTC.

The chain recombines TRBV7-9 with TRBJ1-1, with D uncertain. The CDR3 covers 15 residues. The germline V and J ends were trimmed by 5 bases and 4 bases, with 17 bases remaining between them. Germline V gene data show CDR1 as SEHNR and CDR2 as FQNEAQ (reference sequence). DNA of the CDR3: TGTGCCAGCAGCCCCTCTGATCGGAGCGGCACTGAAGCTTTCTTT. It specifies CASSPSDRSGTEAFF.

This chain uses TRBV10-3 with TRBJ1-1; possibly TRBD1 for D (5 bases). Germline lookup yields CDR1 ENHRY and CDR2 SYGVKD. The ends were cut back, 3 bases at V and 1 base at J, with 27 bases in the middle. The CDR3 has 20 amino acids. The CDR3 bases are TGTGCCATCAGTGATTACGGCGGGCAAACGGCGGGACCCCAGAACACTGAAGCTTTCTTT. Protein sequence: CAISDYGGQTAGPQNTEAFF.

This rearrangement joins TRBV7-9 to TRBJ2-6; D is undetermined. Trimming removed 5 bases from V and 0 bases from J, with 11 bases in between. The germline gives CDR1 SEHNR, CDR2 FQNEAQ (reference sequence). The CDR3 contains 16 residues. CDR3 loop: CASSAVQSSGANVLTF. The CDR3 nucleotides are TGTGCCAGCAGCGCCGTACAGAGCTCTGGGGCCAACGTCCTGACTTTC. Full variable domain (outside the CDR3, taken from reference TRBV7-9 and TRBJ2-6): DTGVSQNPRHKITKRGQNVTFRCDPISEHNRLYWYRQTLGQGPEFLTYFQNEAQLEKSRLLSDRFSAERPKGSFSTLEIQRTEQGDSAMYLCASSAVQSSGANVLTFGAGSRLTVL.